The following is a TCR beta chain sequence with its context. The data originate from a study of shared clonotypes between healthy human individuals. The data were produced by immunoSEQ multiplex PCR, yet TCRdb's version contains in-frame clones alone and is incomplete. The table has approximately 460,000 clones, around 77% seen once. Trimming shortened V by 3 bases and J by 8 bases, and 16 bases separated the two germline ends. The CDR3 has 13 residues. The germline V gene has CDR1 GTSNPN and CDR2 SVGIG (reference sequence). The TCR originated in a woman between 40 and 55 years old in good health. Some clones in this sample may be carry-over from other donors' samples. The chain carries TRBV30 and TRBJ1-2; D gene ambiguous. The sample comprised PBMCs. CDR3 sequence reads: CAWRKRQLGGYTF. CDR3 sequence (DNA): TGTGCCTGGAGAAAACGGCAATTGGGGGGCTACACCTTC.